Below are 28 T cell receptor beta chains sequenced from a single sample in a study of T cell clonality in common variable immunodeficiency. Libraries were prepared by immunoSEQ multiplex PCR; TCRdb keeps only in-frame clonotypes and omits some of them. Altogether about 45,000 clones were found in the sample, and no singletons occur. Sequencing was done on a sample of peripheral blood mononuclear cells. The receptors here all came from a person aged 18 to 70 in good health.

This clone has at least ten counts. The read ends 3 residues shy of where the CDR3 ends; the end is completed using the germline J gene. The chain carries TRBV20-1 and TRBJ1-2; D remains unclear. Trimming left V 0 bases short and J 4 bases short, with 12 bases between. The germline gives CDR1 DFQATT, CDR2 SNEGSKA (reference sequence). The CDR3 totals 14 residues. The sequenced CDR3 bases are TGCAGTGCTAGAGATGTGGGCAGTCCCTATGGC. It specifies CSARDVGSPYG. The whole CDR3 reads CSARDVGSPYGYTF.

At least ten counts were recorded for this clone. CDR3 loop: CASGTGAYNEQFF. Incomplete CDR3 DNA: TGTGCCAGCGGGACAGGGGCCTACAATGAG. The V gene is TRBV19, the J gene TRBJ2-1; 10 bases are shared with TRBD1. Coverage ceases 3 residues before the CDR3 finishes, and the germline J gene fills in the end. Germline CDR1 reads LNHDA; CDR2 reads SQIVND (reference sequence). This CDR3 comprises 13 residues. Trimming cost V 9 bases and J 2 bases; bases outside gene matches: 1.

This clone came up many times. The missing CDR3 end, 3 residues past where the read stops, is filled in from the germline J gene. The rearrangement uses TRBV7-8 and TRBJ1-2; 10 bases agree with TRBD1. The junction had 4 bases not matched to a gene; V was cut back by 3 bases and J by 6 bases. CDR1 and CDR2 from the germline V gene are SGHVS and FQNEAQ. The CDR3 has 14 amino acids. CDR3 DNA, as far as it was read: TGTGCCAGCAGCTTGGGGACAGGGGAAGATGGC. It codes for CASSLGTGEDG. The whole CDR3 protein is CASSLGTGEDGYTF.

This clone was counted ten times or more. Sequencing ends 3 residues short of the CDR3 end; the germline J gene provides the rest. This chain joins TRBV20-1 and TRBJ2-1; D possibly corresponds to TRBD2 (5 bases). This CDR3 contains 13 residues. Germline-derived CDR1 and CDR2 are DFQATT and SNEGSKA (reference sequence). The CDR3 loop is CSPTRNSYNEQFF. CDR3 bases read: TGCAGCCCTACTAGGAATTCCTACAATGAG.

This clone was observed at least ten times. The read gets to within 3 residues of the CDR3 end, and the germline J gene fills in the rest. The chain links TRBV11-3 to TRBJ1-1; possible D gene TRBD1, 5 bases. This CDR3 spans 14 amino acids. CDR1 is SGHNT and CDR2 is YENEEA in the germline V gene. V shed 2 bases and J shed 5 bases, with 12 bases lying between them. CDR3 bases read: TGTGCCAGCAGCTTATATCAGGGAGGAACTGAA. Translated, it gives CASSLYQGGTE. Given in full, the CDR3 is CASSLYQGGTEAFF.

This clone was detected many times. The CDR3 end lies 3 residues beyond the end of the read and is filled in from the germline J gene. J is TRBJ1-2 and V is TRBV20-1; TRBD1 agrees at 9 bases. V lost 6 bases and J lost 4; bases outside the gene matches: 6. This CDR3 spans 13 amino acids. Germline-derived CDR1 and CDR2 are DFQATT and SNEGSKA (reference sequence). The covered CDR3 bases are TGCAGTGCCCGGACAGGGGAAAGCTATGGC. It specifies CSARTGESYG. The CDR3 as a whole reads CSARTGESYGYTF.

This clone was observed many times. Read coverage stops 3 residues before the CDR3 terminus; the germline J gene supplies the remainder. The V and J genes are TRBV20-1 and TRBJ1-1; 8 bases agree with TRBD1. Germline V CDR1 and CDR2: DFQATT, SNEGSKA (reference sequence). V was clipped by 0 bases and J by 5 bases; unmatched bases: 11. This CDR3 region has 16 residues. The DNA read from the CDR3 is TGCAGTGCTAGAGATTACCCGGACAGGGAGATGACTGAA. Protein: CSARDYPDREMTE. From start to end, the CDR3 is CSARDYPDREMTEAFF.

This clone was seen many times. The CDR3 extends 3 residues past the end of the read, so its final part is completed from the germline J gene. The chain employs TRBV3-1 (or the pseudogene TRBV3-2) and TRBJ1-2; D is unresolved. The germline V and J ends were trimmed by 4 bases and 3 bases, with 24 bases remaining between them. The germline V gene has CDR1 LGHDT and CDR2 YNNKEL (reference sequence). CDR3 length: 18 amino acids. CDR3 loop: CASSPYPSWQEIYYGYTF. The CDR3 DNA, read in part, is TGTGCCAGCAGCCCTTACCCGAGCTGGCAGGAAATTTACTATGGC.

Regarding this clone: With the read ending 3 residues before the CDR3 end, the germline J gene is used to fill in that end. This sequence joins TRBV7-2 and TRBJ2-2; TRBD2 aligns across 10 bases. The J segment lost 1 base and the V segment lost 8 bases, leaving 4 bases of the junction unmatched. Germline CDR1 reads SGHTA; CDR2 reads FQGNSA. This CDR3 is built from 15 residues. The part of the CDR3 DNA that was read is TGTGCCAGCCGAAGCGGGGGGGGGAACACCGGGGAG. Translation gives CASRSGGGNTGE. The full CDR3 protein is CASRSGGGNTGELFF.

This clone was counted ten times or more. The read finishes 3 residues shy of the CDR3 end, and the germline J gene is used to complete it. The V call is TRBV13, the J call TRBJ2-5; TRBD2 matches 8 bases. Germline CDR1 and CDR2: PRHDT and FYEKMQ (reference sequence). The V and J ends lost 10 bases and 4 bases, in that order; junction bases with no gene match: 17. The CDR3 runs 16 residues. The chain's CDR3 is CAINKRERENGETQYF. The sequenced CDR3 bases are TGTGCCATCAACAAGAGGGAGCGGGAGAACGGAGAGACC. The full variable domain, its missing parts supplied by reference TRBV13 and TRBJ2-5, is AAGVIQSPRHLIKEKRETATLKCYPIPRHDTVYWYQQGPGQDPQFLISFYEKMQSDKGSIPDRFSAQQFSDYHSELNMSSLELGDSALYFCAINKRERENGETQYFGPGTRLLVL.

In its sample, this clone was seen many times. One end of the junction does not line up with germline, which may come from a read error. The DNA read from the CDR3 is TGCGCCAGCAGCCGGAACAGGGGTGAAGGT. This encodes CASSRNRGEG. The entire CDR3 protein is CASSRNRGEGAFF. V and J are TRBV4-2 and TRBJ1-1; the match to TRBD1 covers 7 bases. The read is 3 residues too short to cover the CDR3 end, so that end is filled in from the germline J gene. Germline V gene sequence: CDR1 LGHNA, CDR2 YNFKEQ. This CDR3 has 13 residues.

This clone has a count of ten or more. The CDR3 goes on 3 residues after the read ends, and that part is filled in from the germline J gene. This chain uses TRBV20-1 with TRBJ1-2; D is uncertain. The CDR3 runs 14 residues. V lost 3 bases and J 6 bases, leaving 17 bases between the germline ends. Germline values: CDR1 DFQATT, CDR2 SNEGSKA (reference sequence). The sequenced part of the CDR3 DNA is TGCAGTGCTAGGGAGTTGGGCTTGGAGGATGGC. The encoded protein is CSARELGLEDG. The full CDR3 protein reads CSARELGLEDGYTF.

This clone has at least ten counts. The CDR3 goes on 3 residues after the read ends, and that part is filled in from the germline J gene. V gene TRBV4-1 combines with J gene TRBJ2-5, with 10 bases fitting TRBD2. The germline gives CDR1 MGHRA, CDR2 YSYEKL. This CDR3 contains 16 residues. The V segment lost 7 bases and the J segment 2 bases; nucleotides outside the gene matches: 10. The CDR3 sequence is CASTPRGLARQETQYF. The sequenced part of the CDR3 DNA is TGCGCCAGCACCCCAAGGGGACTAGCGAGACAAGAGACC.

This clone was recorded many times. The read comes to an end 3 residues before the CDR3 does, leaving the germline J gene to fill in the end. V gene TRBV2 combines with J gene TRBJ1-5; the D gene is possibly TRBD1 (5 bases). Germline V gives CDR1 SNHLY, CDR2 FYNNEI. This CDR3 is 13 amino acids long. Trimming removed 7 bases from V and 0 bases from J, with 7 bases in between. The DNA read from the CDR3 is TGTGCCAGCAACGGGGGTAGCAATCAGCCC. Translation: CASNGGSNQP. The full CDR3 reads CASNGGSNQPQHF. The variable domain in full, completed from reference TRBV2 and TRBJ1-5, reads EPEVTQTPSHQVTQMGQEVILRCVPISNHLYFYWYRQILGQKVEFLVSFYNNEISEKSEIFDDQFSVERPDGSNFTLKIRSTKLEDSAMYFCASNGGSNQPQHFGDGTRLSIL.

This clone was seen at least ten times. The read terminates 3 residues ahead of where the CDR3 ends, so the germline J gene completes it. This sequence joins TRBV5-5 and TRBJ1-1; 7 bases match TRBD1. Trimming took 1 base from V and 4 from J; bases not matched to a gene: 4. CDR1 is SGHKS, CDR2 YYEKEE, per germline (reference sequence). The CDR3 contains 14 residues. Incomplete CDR3 DNA: TGTGCCAGCAGCTTGTGGGCAGGGGGCACTGAA. This sequence encodes CASSLWAGGTE. The full CDR3 protein is CASSLWAGGTEAFF.

This clone was seen many times. The read terminates 3 residues before the CDR3 end, so the remaining end is supplied by the germline J gene. V is TRBV6-1 and J is TRBJ2-4; D gene uncertain. The CDR3 is made up of 13 amino acids. In germline, CDR1 is MNHNS, CDR2 SASEGT. V was clipped by 4 bases and J by 8 bases, with 12 bases between them. The CDR3 DNA, read in part, is TGTGCCAGCAGTGTTGGTGTTGAGGACATT. Protein: CASSVGVEDI. The complete CDR3 reads CASSVGVEDIQYF.

This clone showed up many times. The part of the CDR3 DNA that was read is TGTGCCAGCAACCTTTGGGACAGGGATGCAGATACG. Residues: CASNLWDRDADT. The whole CDR3 region reads CASNLWDRDADTQYF. This sequence joins TRBV2 and TRBJ2-3; 9 bases are shared with TRBD1. The missing CDR3 end, 3 residues past where the read stops, is filled in from the germline J gene. From germline, CDR1 is SNHLY and CDR2 FYNNEI. The CDR3 consists of 15 residues. V was pared by 7 bases and J by 4 bases, with 9 bases of the junction left unmatched. The full variable domain, with the rest looked up from reference TRBV2 and TRBJ2-3, is EPEVTQTPSHQVTQMGQEVILRCVPISNHLYFYWYRQILGQKVEFLVSFYNNEISEKSEIFDDQFSVERPDGSNFTLKIRSTKLEDSAMYFCASNLWDRDADTQYFGPGTRLTVL.

The sample holds many counts of this clone. Read coverage stops 3 residues before the CDR3 terminus; the germline J gene supplies the remainder. This sequence joins TRBV20-1 and TRBJ1-2, with no clear D. V lost 3 bases, J lost 5 bases, and 10 bases lay in between. The length of the CDR3 is 12 residues. Germline lookup yields CDR1 DFQATT and CDR2 SNEGSKA (reference sequence). The sequenced CDR3 bases are TGCAGTGCTAGGGAAGGGCTGTATGGC. It is translated as CSAREGLYG. The whole CDR3 protein is CSAREGLYGYTF.

This clone was counted ten times or more. The read is 3 residues too short to cover the CDR3 end, so that end is filled in from the germline J gene. The chain joins TRBV20-1 to TRBJ1-2; D may be TRBD1 (6 bases). This CDR3 region has 15 residues. Per germline, CDR1 DFQATT and CDR2 SNEGSKA (reference sequence). V was shortened by 0 bases and J by 5 bases, with 16 bases between the two germline ends. The DNA read from the CDR3 is TGCAGTGCTAGAGACCCTCCGAAGCAGGGGTATGGC. Translated, it gives CSARDPPKQGYG. The complete CDR3 sequence is CSARDPPKQGYGYTF.

This clone was recorded at least ten times. The read ends 3 residues before the CDR3 terminus; that terminus is restored from the germline J gene. The J gene is TRBJ2-1, the V gene TRBV5-1, with 7 positions matching TRBD1. The junction had 10 bases not matched to a gene; V was cut back by 4 bases and J by 6 bases. The V gene's germline CDR1 is SGHRS and CDR2 YFSETQ. The CDR3 is made up of 15 amino acids. CDR3 DNA (partial): TGCGCCAGCAGCCCCACCAACTCAGGGGGCAATGAG. Protein product: CASSPTNSGGNE. The full CDR3 is CASSPTNSGGNEQFF. Based on the CDR3 plus reference TRBV5-1 and TRBJ2-1, the full variable domain is KAGVTQTPRYLIKTRGQQVTLSCSPISGHRSVSWYQQTPGQGLQFLFEYFSETQRNKGNFPGRFSGRQFSNSRSEMNVSTLELGDSALYLCASSPTNSGGNEQFFGPGTRLTVL.

This clone was counted at least ten times. The read gets to within 3 residues of the CDR3 end, and the germline J gene fills in the rest. The chain uses TRBV2 and TRBJ2-7, with 9 bases that match TRBD2. V was clipped by 7 bases and J by 6 bases; unmatched bases: 10. Per germline, CDR1 SNHLY and CDR2 FYNNEI. CDR3 length: 14 residues. The CDR3 protein is CASIPGGTSPEQYF. The CDR3 DNA, read in part, is TGTGCCAGCATCCCTGGGGGGACTAGCCCCGAG. The variable domain in full, completed from reference TRBV2 and TRBJ2-7, reads EPEVTQTPSHQVTQMGQEVILRCVPISNHLYFYWYRQILGQKVEFLVSFYNNEISEKSEIFDDQFSVERPDGSNFTLKIRSTKLEDSAMYFCASIPGGTSPEQYFGPGTRLTVT.

This clone was seen at least ten times. The read gets to within 3 residues of the CDR3 end, and the germline J gene fills in the rest. The chain joins TRBV19 to TRBJ1-5; 9 nucleotides agree with TRBD1. J gave up 5 bases and V 5 bases, and 7 bases lay outside the gene matches. The germline gives CDR1 LNHDA, CDR2 SQIVND (reference sequence). The length of the CDR3 is 15 residues. The CDR3 region is CASSGIGTGYQPQHF. The sequenced CDR3 bases are TGTGCCAGTAGTGGCATCGGGACAGGGTATCAGCCC. Drawing the rest from reference TRBV19 and TRBJ1-5, the complete variable domain is DGGITQSPKYLFRKEGQNVTLSCEQNLNHDAMYWYRQDPGQGLRLIYYSQIVNDFQKGDIAEGYSVSREKKESFPLTVTSAQKNPTAFYLCASSGIGTGYQPQHFGDGTRLSIL.

This clone appeared a few times. Just one base apart from a much larger clone, this may be a read error. The read terminates 3 residues before the CDR3 end, so the remaining end is supplied by the germline J gene. The genes are TRBV5-8 and TRBJ2-7; D unclear. This CDR3 is built from 13 residues. Germline V lookup: CDR1 SGHTS, CDR2 YDEGEE. Trimming shortened V by 1 base and J by 1 base, and 6 bases separated the two germline ends. The CDR3 DNA, read in part, is TGTGCCAGCAGCTTGCGCCTATCCTACGAG. Translation gives CASSLRLSYE. The whole CDR3 region reads CASSLRLSYEQYF.

This clone was counted many times. The CDR3 goes on 3 residues after the read ends, and that part is filled in from the germline J gene. The chain carries TRBV18 and TRBJ1-1; a weak D match, TRBD1 (6 bases). The germline V and J ends were trimmed by 2 bases and 0 bases, with 10 bases remaining between them. Germline assignment: CDR1 KGHSH and CDR2 LQKENI. This CDR3 spans 15 amino acids. The covered CDR3 bases are TGTGCCAGCTCACCATCTACAGGGTTGAACACTGAA. This encodes CASSPSTGLNTE. The complete CDR3 reads CASSPSTGLNTEAFF.

At least ten counts were recorded for this clone. The read ends 3 residues before the CDR3 terminus; that terminus is restored from the germline J gene. This rearrangement joins TRBV6-2 or TRBV6-3 to TRBJ2-7; 12 bases are a match to TRBD1. The V gene end was trimmed by 4 bases and the J gene end by 2 bases; junction bases not matched to a gene: 9. The germline gives CDR1 MNHEY, CDR2 SVGEGT. The CDR3 loop spans 17 amino acids. The CDR3 bases that were read are TGTGCCAGCAGTTCCGGGACAGGGGGCATAACGGCCTACGAG. This codes for CASSSGTGGITAYE. The CDR3 in full is CASSSGTGGITAYEQYF.

In this sample, this clone turned up many times. The read halts 3 residues ahead of the CDR3 end, with the missing end drawn from the germline J gene. The chain carries TRBV4-2 and TRBJ1-2; 7 nucleotides match TRBD1. The CDR3 totals 15 residues. J was trimmed by 4 bases and V by 4 bases; bases with no gene match: 9. Germline V gene sequence: CDR1 LGHNA, CDR2 YNFKEQ. This chain's CDR3 is CASSRALQGTYGYTF. The covered CDR3 bases are TGTGCCAGCAGCCGAGCCTTACAGGGGACCTATGGC.

In this sample, this clone turned up many times. The CDR3 end lies 3 residues beyond the end of the read and is filled in from the germline J gene. The chain employs TRBV20-1 and TRBJ2-3, with 13 nucleotides matching TRBD2. The CDR3 covers 16 residues. V was clipped by 7 bases and J by 4 bases; unmatched bases: 11. Per germline, CDR1 DFQATT and CDR2 SNEGSKA (reference sequence). The chain's CDR3 is CSVRTSGGPAADTQYF. CDR3 bases read: TGCAGTGTCAGGACTAGCGGGGGTCCTGCAGCAGATACG.

By sample share, this clone is medium-sized. The read terminates 3 residues ahead of where the CDR3 ends, so the germline J gene completes it. The chain joins TRBV20-1 to TRBJ2-7; D gene unclear. Germline loops: CDR1 DFQATT, CDR2 SNEGSKA (reference sequence). The CDR3 has 13 amino acids. V gave up 2 bases and J gave up 0 bases, with 8 bases separating them. The CDR3 loop reads CSARSVSSYEQYF. CDR3 DNA (partial): TGCAGTGCTAGATCTGTTAGCTCCTACGAG.